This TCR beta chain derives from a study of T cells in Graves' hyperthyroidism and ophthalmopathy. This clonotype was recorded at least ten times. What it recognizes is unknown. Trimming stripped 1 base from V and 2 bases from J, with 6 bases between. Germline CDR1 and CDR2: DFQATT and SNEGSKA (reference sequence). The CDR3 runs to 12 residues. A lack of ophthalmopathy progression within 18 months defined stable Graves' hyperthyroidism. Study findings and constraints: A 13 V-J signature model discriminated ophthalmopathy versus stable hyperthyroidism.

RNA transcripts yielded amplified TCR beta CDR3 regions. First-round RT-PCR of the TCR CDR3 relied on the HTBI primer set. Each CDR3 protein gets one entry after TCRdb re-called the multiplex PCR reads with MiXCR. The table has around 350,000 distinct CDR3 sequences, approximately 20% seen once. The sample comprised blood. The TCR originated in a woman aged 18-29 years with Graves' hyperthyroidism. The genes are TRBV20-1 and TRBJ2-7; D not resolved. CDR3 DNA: TGCAGTGCTAGAGGCGAAGCCTACGAGCAGTACTTC. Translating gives CSARGEAYEQYF.